Included here is one TCR beta chain sequence, with context. Antigen unknown. The sample comes from a study of T cell responses to AZD1222 COVID-19 vaccine. Whole-study results and caveats: Spike-wide vaccine-associated CD4 TCRs dominated at 160-218 and 743-854.

Clones were sequenced by immunoSEQ multiplex PCR, and TCRdb holds only the in-frame ones, with some missing. The sample holds approximately 180,000 clones, more than 70% seen once. Germline loops: CDR1 MDHEN, CDR2 SYDVKM. V lost 6 bases to trimming and J lost 1 base; unmatched junction nucleotides: 4. This CDR3 is built from 14 residues. The clonotype comes from an adult who received the AZD1222 COVID-19 vaccine. The gene calls are TRBV28 and TRBJ2-5; 8 nucleotides align to TRBD1. This specimen was peripheral blood, taken 28 days after the second AZD1222 dose. The CDR3 loop is CASSRTGGQETQYF. The CDR3 nucleotides read TGTGCCAGCAGCCGAACAGGGGGCCAAGAGACCCAGTACTTC.